Shown below are 2 T cell receptor beta chains from a single sample sequenced in a study of T-cell reconstitution after alpha-beta-depleted transplantation in children (dated by TCRdb to 2016 to 2017). The meaning of the sample's treatment or condition label: allogeneic hematopoietic cell transplantation with graft depleted of TCRalphabeta T cells and CD19 B cells. Library preparation used PCR. TCRdb records Illumina HiSeq 2500 as the sequencer. To normalize quantification of the TCRbeta repertoire, the TCR libraries were built with molecular barcoding that relied on unique molecular identifiers. In-frame beta chains were kept once TCRdb had trimmed the public reads at Q25 with fastp and called clones with MiXCR. Each CDR3 protein gets just one entry, which takes the most common genes and DNA from the rows behind it. Present in this sample are around 700,000 distinct CDR3 sequences, over 10% of which were seen just once. Around 0.8% of the sample comes from the top ten.

Source: PBMCs, taken before TCRalphabeta/CD19-depleted stem cell transplant. These TCRs come from a girl aged 2-10 years with congenital amegakaryocytic thrombocytopenia, due to receive a stem cell transplant.

This clonotype came up many times. J is TRBJ2-1 and V is TRBV28, with a tentative D call TRBD2 (6 bases). Trimming shortened V by 8 bases and J by 5 bases, and 16 bases separated the two germline ends. Germline lookup yields CDR1 MDHEN and CDR2 SYDVKM. CDR3 size: 14 residues. This CDR3 is CASSFGGRDNEQFF. Written as DNA, the CDR3 is TGTGCCAGCTCGTTCGGGGGTCGGGACAATGAGCAGTTCTTC.

This clonotype was recorded once. A much larger clone sits a single nucleotide away, making a read error possible. The V call is TRBV29-1, the J call TRBJ2-1; 12 bases fit TRBD2. The CDR3 is made up of 14 amino acids. Germline V gene lookup returns CDR1 SQVTM and CDR2 ANQGSEA. CDR3 protein: CSVGTSGRYNVQFF. The CDR3 DNA follows: TGCAGCGTTGGTACTAGCGGGAGGTACAATGTGCAGTTCTTC.